This section outlines one T cell receptor (beta chain) sequence together with its context. The specificity of this receptor is unknown. One base away there is no much larger clone; base qualities are not given. Here V drops 4 bases and J drops 1 base, and the junction holds 1 base not matched to any gene. The germline V gene yields SNHLY for CDR1 and FYNNEI for CDR2. The CDR3 measures 15 amino acids from cysteine to phenylalanine. The retained sequence is limited to the CDR3, 45 bases, with the frame set at the first base. Library preparation was by the immunoSEQ multiplex PCR assay. TCRdb holds this immuneACCESS table with in-frame rearrangements only. Some clones are missing; in checked studies, unresolved V genes explain under half, and the rest has no known cause. The sample table lists about 120,000 clones, around 92% of them with a count of one. Jointly, the top ten make up almost 40% of the sample.

The source of the sample is a study of control samples from healthy donors and cancer patients (dated by TCRdb to 2019 to 2021). The chain is assembled from TRBV2 and TRBJ2-2; 9 of the junction bases match TRBD1. This receptor was obtained from a man between 50 and 59 years old in good health. The sample taken for sequencing was blood. The CDR3 region: CASSGDRVNTGELFF. Here is the DNA: TGTGCCAGCAGTGGGGACAGGGTGAACACCGGGGAGCTGTTTTTT.